A selection of T cell receptor beta chains follows, all from one sample in a study of shared T cell receptors in the human thymus. Sequenced by immunoSEQ multiplex PCR; TCRdb stores in-frame clones only, minus some. The profile covers about 660,000 clones, with 70% to 90% appearing a single time and 0.0095% to 0.011% taken by the ten largest. These data were also reused for a study on human thymus T cells.

The sequencing sample was made of thymocytes. All receptors come from a boy in the first two years of life with a congenital heart defect. CDR3s leave out the opening cysteine and the closing phenylalanine or tryptophan.

CDR3 length,J gene,V gene,CDR3 protein
14,TRBJ2-2,TRBV7-2,ASSFDKDTNTGELF
14,TRBJ2-3,TRBV10-3,AISESPAESTDTQY
12,TRBJ1-2,TRBV13,ASSPTGGHYGYT
14,TRBJ2-5,TRBV15,ATSCTLDSRRETQY
12,TRBJ2-7,TRBV10-3,AISEGLATYEQY
12,TRBJ2-7,TRBV7-8,ASSLAGLGYEQY
16,TRBJ2-1,TRBV11-1,ASSLVPPRAGGASEQF
14,TRBJ2-5,TRBV30,AWRTSGRELQETQY
16,TRBJ2-7,TRBV4-1,ASSQELAGATWSYEQY
13,TRBJ2-3,TRBV30,AWSLKAGAEDTQY
11,TRBJ2-5,TRBV5-1,ASSYRGSETQY
12,TRBJ2-1,TRBV19,ASSIRGTYNEQF
14,TRBJ2-3,TRBV5-1,ASSHGTSGTTDTQY
15,TRBJ2-7,TRBV5-6,ASSFIQGGLPGSEQY
13,TRBJ2-7,TRBV5-5,ASSALAGVDDEQY
10,TRBJ2-3,TRBV7-8,ASRASTDTQY
16,TRBJ2-3,TRBV2,ASSDGLAGERNTDTQY
15,TRBJ2-1,TRBV28,ASSLATRPRGANEQF
14,TRBJ2-7,TRBV5-5,ASSSREVTGRFEQY
18,TRBJ2-3,TRBV11-3,ASSPGLAGGPRLWTDTQY
9,TRBJ2-7,TRBV7-2,ASSPGYEQY
13,TRBJ2-7,TRBV27,ASSNGTGSTYEQY
12,-,TRBV6-4,ASSTSGSPYEQY
14,TRBJ2-5,TRBV30,AWSVRASGTQETQY
12,TRBJ1-5,TRBV7-2,ASSLTGGNQPQH
11,TRBJ1-1,TRBV13,ASSFQGGPEAF
13,TRBJ2-1,TRBV5-1,ASSWTSGRDNEQF